These 10 T cell receptor beta chains share one sample of origin, sequenced in a study of PD-1 blockade in classical Hodgkin lymphoma (TCRdb year 2020). The library came from the immunoSEQ multiplex PCR assay. Not all clones reach the TCRdb copy of this immuneACCESS table, which keeps in-frame sequences only. Checked studies attribute under half of the gap to unresolved V genes and leave the rest unexplained. Present in this sample are about 4,200 clones, roughly 86% of which were seen just once. 10% to 15% of the sample is held by the ten biggest clonotypes. The time point label corresponds to: newly diagnosed, previously untreated cHL patient sample. Using a Miltenyi CD8+ T cell isolation kit, CD8+ T cells were purified from thawed PBMCs through magnetic negative selection. The sample consisted of CD8+ T cells from blood. The source is a human donor with classical Hodgkin lymphoma.

The V and J genes are TRBV6-5 and TRBJ1-2; D ambiguous. Trimming took off 1 base at V and 2 bases at J, with 14 bases between the two ends. CDR1 and CDR2 from the germline V gene are MNHEY and SVGAGI. The CDR3 is 16 residues long. CDR3 DNA sequence: TGTGCCAGCAGTTACTTTGGACGGCAGATGAACTATGGCTACACCTTC. This sequence encodes CASSYFGRQMNYGYTF.

This rearrangement joins TRBV10-3 to TRBJ2-5, with D possibly called TRBD1 or TRBD2 (5 bases each). The CDR3 extends over 14 amino acids. The V and J ends lost 6 bases and 3 bases respectively, with 14 bases between them. Germline CDR1 ENHRY, CDR2 SYGVKD. In DNA, the CDR3 is TGTGCCATCAGGAGGGACGGGATCGAAGAGACCCAGTACTTC. Amino acids: CAIRRDGIEETQYF.

CDR3 in DNA: TGCGCCAGCAGCGGCACCGGGACAGGATTCTACAATGAGCAGTTCTTC. Its translation is CASSGTGTGFYNEQFF. This chain connects TRBV5-1 to TRBJ2-1; 8 bases are a match to TRBD1. V shed 4 bases, J shed 3 bases, and the junction held 9 bases outside the gene matches. There are 16 residues in the CDR3. The germline V gene encodes CDR1 SGHRS and CDR2 YFSETQ.

The chain links TRBV6-4 to TRBJ2-1, with a weak D call TRBD2 (5 bases). Trimming stripped 3 bases from V and 9 bases from J, with 15 bases between. The CDR3 is 14 amino acids. From germline, CDR1 is MRHNA and CDR2 SNTAGT. The CDR3 is CASSEGTTRGEQFF. In DNA, the CDR3 is TGTGCCAGCAGTGAAGGAACCACCCGGGGTGAGCAGTTCTTC.

The chain is built from TRBV28 and TRBJ1-2, with D possibly TRBD1 on 5 matching bases. The CDR3 runs 12 residues. Germline CDR1 is MDHEN and CDR2 is SYDVKM. With 4 bases removed from V and 7 bases from J, the gap between germline ends came to 10 bases. CDR3 region: CASSSQDRGYTF. CDR3 nucleotide sequence: TGTGCCAGCAGTTCACAGGACCGTGGCTACACCTTC.

The chain uses TRBV5-4 and TRBJ2-7; 7 bases line up with TRBD2. The trim removed 4 bases at V and 3 bases at J, leaving 4 bases unmatched. The CDR3 sequence is 13 residues long. Germline lookup yields CDR1 SGHNT and CDR2 YYREEE (reference sequence). As DNA, the CDR3 is TGTGCCAGCAGCCCCGGACTAGGCTACGAGCAGTACTTC. Translation: CASSPGLGYEQYF.

This clone was recorded once. The DNA is omitted, as the CDR3 cannot be located on it reliably, and the CDR3 follows TCRdb's listing. This sequence joins TRBV21-1 and TRBJ1-5; TRBD1 is the table's D call and was not checked against the DNA. TRBV21-1 is noted as a pseudogene. The CDR3 is made up of 19 amino acids, end residues included. CDR3 region: CASSKVGAGSGHSNQPQHF.

The chain is built from TRBV4-3 and TRBJ1-2; D gene uncertain. CDR1 is LGHNA and CDR2 is YSLEER in the germline V gene. The CDR3 totals 11 residues. Trimming shortened V by 3 bases and J by 1 base, and 0 bases separated the two germline ends. The CDR3 nucleotides read TGCGCCAGCAGCCATAACTATGGCTACACCTTC. The encoded protein is CASSHNYGYTF.

V and J are TRBV28 and TRBJ2-5; 7 nucleotides line up with TRBD1. With the DNA end fitting TRBJ2-7 better, the J assignment may be wrong. Germline V gives CDR1 MDHEN, CDR2 SYDVKM. CDR3 length: 15 residues. The CDR3 loop reads CASRSDRESSYEQYF. The CDR3 DNA follows: TGTGCCAGCAGATCCGACAGGGAGAGCTCCTACGAGCAGTACTTC.

The CDR3 DNA sequence: TGTGCCAGCAGCTTAAGAATTGCGGTGTCTGGAAACACCATATATTTT. It yields the protein CASSLRIAVSGNTIYF. The chain combines TRBV7-2 with TRBJ1-3, with D unresolved. Per the germline V gene, CDR1 is SGHTA and CDR2 is FQGNSA. Trimming pared 2 bases from V and 1 base from J, leaving 12 bases between. The CDR3 loop spans 16 amino acids. Full variable domain (remainder filled in from reference TRBV7-2 and TRBJ1-3): GAGVSQSPSNKVTEKGKDVELRCDPISGHTALYWYRQSLGQGLEFLIYFQGNSAPDKSGLPSDRFSAERTGGSVSTLTIQRTQQEDSAVYLCASSLRIAVSGNTIYFGEGSWLTVV.